This TCR beta chain was sequenced during a study of response to subunit inactivated influenza vaccine. The germline gives CDR1 SNHLY, CDR2 FYNNEI. Trimming took 8 bases from V and 2 from J, leaving 13 bases between them. The CDR3 is 14 amino acids. Many counts were recorded for this clonotype. TCRdb re-analysed the RT-PCR reads in MiXCR, keeping a single row per CDR3 protein. The table has more than 250,000 distinct CDR3 sequences, 20% to 25% seen once. The clonotype originates from a man between 50 and 70 years old who received an inactivated influenza vaccine. The sequencing used PBMCs from blood, collected less than 22 months after vaccination. The chain is built from TRBV2 and TRBJ1-5; a weak D match, TRBD1 (5 bases). The CDR3 coding sequence is TGTGCCAGCGTCCTCCAGGGAGGCAATCAGCCCCAGCATTTT. Its translation is CASVLQGGNQPQHF.